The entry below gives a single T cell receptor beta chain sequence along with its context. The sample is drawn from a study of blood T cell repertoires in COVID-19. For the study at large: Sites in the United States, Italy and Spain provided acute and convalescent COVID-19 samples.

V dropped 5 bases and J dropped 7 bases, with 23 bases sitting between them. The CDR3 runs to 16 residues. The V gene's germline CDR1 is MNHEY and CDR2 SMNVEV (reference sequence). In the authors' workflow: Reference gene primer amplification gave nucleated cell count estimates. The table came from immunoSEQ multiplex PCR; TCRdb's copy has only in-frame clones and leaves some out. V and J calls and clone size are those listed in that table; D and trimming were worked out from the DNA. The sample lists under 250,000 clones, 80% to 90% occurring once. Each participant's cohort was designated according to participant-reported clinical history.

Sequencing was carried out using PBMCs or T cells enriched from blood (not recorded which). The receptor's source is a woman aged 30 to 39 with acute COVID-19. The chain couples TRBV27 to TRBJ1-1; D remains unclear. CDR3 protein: CASSPFGLRLPDEAFF. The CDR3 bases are TGTGCCAGCAGTCCCTTCGGGTTGCGTTTGCCCGATGAAGCTTTCTTT.